This entry describes one T cell receptor (beta chain). Data came from immunoSEQ multiplex PCR; TCRdb stores just in-frame clones and leaves some out. Of 75,000 to 100,000 clones listed, roughly nine tenths were seen once; the top ten hold 4.5% to 5%. CDR1 SGDLS and CDR2 YYNGEE come from the germline V gene. The CDR3 has 14 residues. The V end lost 4 bases, the J end lost 7 bases, and 15 bases lay between the germline ends. The data stem from a study of Tregs in tolerant kidney transplant recipients. The sequence derives from a human donor in good health. The genes are TRBV9 and TRBJ1-5; D is possibly TRBD1 (6 bases). The sample taken for sequencing was CD8+ T cells from blood. The CDR3 loop is CASSIGGGGQPQHF. The CDR3 bases are TGTGCCAGCAGCATAGGCGGGGGCGGGCAGCCCCAGCATTTT.